Sequencing of this TCR beta chain was carried out in a study of blood T cells in healthy people across ages. Overall study context: Researchers report that template switching captured about one barcoded beta molecule per two T cells. Notes on the study in general: Changes in expanded clonotypes were possibly confounded, as the CMV status of donors was unknown.

The germline V gene has CDR1 LGHNA and CDR2 YSLEER. This CDR3 region has 17 residues. Deletions cut 0 bases from V and 1 base from J, with 15 bases between. A sample-barcoded 5' primer and a J-beta primer mix were used in a second PCR of roughly 6 to 11 cycles. Every single cDNA molecule received a tag from a template-switch adaptor with 12 random nucleotides. TCRdb used MiXCR to reprocess the 5' RACE reads, holding one entry per CDR3 protein. The sample has some 780,000 distinct CDR3 sequences; approximately 60% are singletons. The sample holds a few counts of this clonotype. Antigen specificity is unknown.

The rearrangement uses TRBV4-3 and TRBJ1-2; the D gene is possibly TRBD1 (5 bases). The sample consisted of blood. The receptor was isolated from a man aged 40-49 years in good health. The CDR3 spells CASSQDRENDGNYGYTF. CDR3 coding DNA: TGCGCCAGCAGCCAAGACAGGGAGAACGACGGTAACTATGGCTACACCTTC.